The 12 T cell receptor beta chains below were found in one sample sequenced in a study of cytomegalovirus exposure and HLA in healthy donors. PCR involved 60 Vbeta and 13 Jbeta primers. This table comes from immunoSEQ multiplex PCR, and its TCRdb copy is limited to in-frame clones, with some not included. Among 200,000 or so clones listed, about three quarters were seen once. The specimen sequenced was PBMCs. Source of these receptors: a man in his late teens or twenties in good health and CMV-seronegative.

This CDR3 is CASSPPTSGGKEQYF. CDR3 DNA: TGTGCCAGCTCACCACCGACTAGCGGGGGGAAAGAGCAGTACTTC. The chain combines TRBV18 with TRBJ2-7; 13 positions match TRBD2. Trimming cost V 0 bases and J 7 bases; bases outside gene matches: 3. Germline CDR1 reads KGHSH; CDR2 reads LQKENI. This CDR3 has 15 amino acids.

In nucleotides, the CDR3 is TGTGCCAGTAGTCCGGGGGGTGGCCAGCCCCAGCATTTT. This codes for CASSPGGGQPQHF. This chain links TRBV19 with TRBJ1-5; the D gene is possibly TRBD1 (5 bases). In germline, CDR1 is LNHDA, CDR2 SQIVND (reference sequence). The V gene lost 5 bases and the J gene lost 7 bases, with 12 bases spanning the gap. This CDR3 is 13 amino acids long. The full variable domain, in which reference TRBV19 and TRBJ1-5 provide the parts outside the CDR3, is DGGITQSPKYLFRKEGQNVTLSCEQNLNHDAMYWYRQDPGQGLRLIYYSQIVNDFQKGDIAEGYSVSREKKESFPLTVTSAQKNPTAFYLCASSPGGGQPQHFGDGTRLSIL.

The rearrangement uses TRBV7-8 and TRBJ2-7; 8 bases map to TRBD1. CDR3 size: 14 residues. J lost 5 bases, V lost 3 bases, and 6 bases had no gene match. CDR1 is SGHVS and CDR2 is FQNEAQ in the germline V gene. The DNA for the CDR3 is TGTGCCAGCAGCTTCGCAGGGGGCAGGAACGAGCAGTACTTC. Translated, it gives CASSFAGGRNEQYF.

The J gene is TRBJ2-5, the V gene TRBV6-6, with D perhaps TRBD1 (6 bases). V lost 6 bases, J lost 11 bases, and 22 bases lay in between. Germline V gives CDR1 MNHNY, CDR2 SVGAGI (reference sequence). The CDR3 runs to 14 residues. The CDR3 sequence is CASSYGQPSELQYF. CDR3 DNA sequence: TGTGCCAGCAGCTATGGACAGCCCTCTGAGCTTCAGTACTTC.

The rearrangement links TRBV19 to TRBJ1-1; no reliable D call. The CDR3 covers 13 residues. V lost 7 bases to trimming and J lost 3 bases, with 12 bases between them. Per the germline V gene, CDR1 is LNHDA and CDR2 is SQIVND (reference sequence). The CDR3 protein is CASMRALDTEAFF. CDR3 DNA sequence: TGTGCCAGTATGAGGGCATTGGACACTGAAGCTTTCTTT.

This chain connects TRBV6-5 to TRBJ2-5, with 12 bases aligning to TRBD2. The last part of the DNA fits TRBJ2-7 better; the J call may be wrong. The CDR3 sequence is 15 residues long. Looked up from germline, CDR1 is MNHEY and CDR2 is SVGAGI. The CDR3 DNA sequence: TGTGCCAGCAGGCCCCTAGCGGGGGGGGCCCACGAGCAGTACTTC. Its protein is CASRPLAGGAHEQYF.

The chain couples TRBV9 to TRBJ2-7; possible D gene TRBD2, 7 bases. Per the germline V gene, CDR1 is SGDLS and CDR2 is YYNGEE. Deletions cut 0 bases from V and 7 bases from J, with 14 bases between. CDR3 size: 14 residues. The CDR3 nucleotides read TGTGCCAGCAGCGTAGGGGGGGGGACACCAGAGCAGTACTTC. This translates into CASSVGGGTPEQYF.

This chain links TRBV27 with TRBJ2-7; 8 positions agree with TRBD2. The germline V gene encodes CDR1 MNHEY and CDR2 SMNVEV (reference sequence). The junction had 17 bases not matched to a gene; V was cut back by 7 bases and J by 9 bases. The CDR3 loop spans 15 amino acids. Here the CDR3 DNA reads TGTGCCAGCATCCCTGATCCGGGGGGGCGGGGGGCGCAGTACTTC. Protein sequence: CASIPDPGGRGAQYF.

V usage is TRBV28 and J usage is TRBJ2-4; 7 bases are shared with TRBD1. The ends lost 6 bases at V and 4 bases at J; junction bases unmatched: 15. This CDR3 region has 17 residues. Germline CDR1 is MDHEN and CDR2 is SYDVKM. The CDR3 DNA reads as TGTGCCAGCAGCTTACCCGGAGCGGACAGGCTTAAAAACATTCAGTACTTC. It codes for CASSLPGADRLKNIQYF.

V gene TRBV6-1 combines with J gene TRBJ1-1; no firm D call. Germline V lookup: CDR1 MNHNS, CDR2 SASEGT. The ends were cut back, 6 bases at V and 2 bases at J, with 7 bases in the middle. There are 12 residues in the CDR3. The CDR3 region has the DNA TGTGCCAGCAGCCGGAGTAACACTGAAGCTTTCTTT. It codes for CASSRSNTEAFF.

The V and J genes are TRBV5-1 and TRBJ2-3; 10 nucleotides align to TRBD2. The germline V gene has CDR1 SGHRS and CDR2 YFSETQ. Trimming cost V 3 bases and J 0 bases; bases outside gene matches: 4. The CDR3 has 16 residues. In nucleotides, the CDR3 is TGCGCCAGCAGCTCCCTAGCGGGAGACAGCACAGATACGCAGTATTTT. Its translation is CASSSLAGDSTDTQYF.

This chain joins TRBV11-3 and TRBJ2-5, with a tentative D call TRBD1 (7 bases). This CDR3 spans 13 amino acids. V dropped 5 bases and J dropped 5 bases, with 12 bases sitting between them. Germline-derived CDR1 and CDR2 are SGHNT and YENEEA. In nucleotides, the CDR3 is TGTGCCAGCAGCCCGACAGGGAGGGAGACCCAGTACTTC. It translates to CASSPTGRETQYF.